Each of the 17 T cell receptor beta chains below was sequenced from the same sample in a study of T cell clones after liver transplantation (dated by TCRdb to between 2018 and 2021). The library was produced with the immunoSEQ multiplex PCR assay. What TCRdb holds here is the immuneACCESS table cut down to in-frame rearrangements. Part of the clones is not present; checked against another copy, under half of the missing clones reflect an unresolved V gene, and the others are unexplained. Recorded for this sample are about 47,000 clones; about 90% of them occurred a single time. The top ten hold approximately 15% of the sample. Sequencing was performed on CD8+ T cells from blood, taken 12 months after liver transplant. Every receptor here comes from a human patient who received a liver transplant. Donor T cells from the graft may be present among the T cells after a transplant.

CDR3 sequence reads: CASSSRDANEQYF. Here the CDR3 DNA reads TGTGCCAGCAGCTCACGGGACGCAAACGAGCAGTACTTC. The rearrangement uses TRBV7-9 and TRBJ2-7, with D perhaps assigned TRBD1 or TRBD2 (5 bases each). Germline assignment: CDR1 SEHNR and CDR2 FQNEAQ (reference sequence). CDR3 length: 13 amino acids. Trimming took off 4 bases at V and 5 bases at J, with 12 bases between the two ends.

The chain couples TRBV9 to TRBJ2-1, with 15 bases identical to TRBD2. Trimming removed 4 bases from V and 0 bases from J; junction bases left unmatched: 5. The germline V gene encodes CDR1 SGDLS and CDR2 YYNGEE. This CDR3 has 18 amino acids. CDR3: CASSSGLAGGSSYNEQFF. CDR3 coding DNA: TGTGCCAGCAGCTCCGGACTAGCGGGGGGGAGCTCCTACAATGAGCAGTTCTTC.

The chain links TRBV15 to TRBJ2-1, with unresolved D. This CDR3 region has 15 residues. The germline CDR1 and CDR2 sequences are LNHNV and YYDKDF (reference sequence). V was pared by 0 bases and J by 4 bases, with 10 bases between. Written as DNA, the CDR3 is TGTGCCACCAGCAGAGATCCGAACGATTACAATGAGCAGTTCTTC. Protein: CATSRDPNDYNEQFF.

The table lists this clone with a count of one. The V and J genes are TRBV9 and TRBJ2-2; TRBD1 matches 11 bases. Trimming removed 4 bases from V and 4 bases from J; junction bases left unmatched: 3. This CDR3 region has 15 residues. CDR1 is SGDLS, CDR2 YYNGEE, per germline. The CDR3 sequence: CASSRDRGGTGELFF. The CDR3 DNA is TGTGCCAGCAGCCGGGACAGGGGGGGCACCGGGGAGCTGTTTTTT.

V gene TRBV10-2 combines with J gene TRBJ1-5; D is uncertain. The CDR3 has 17 residues. V lost 3 bases and J 0 bases, leaving 15 bases between the germline ends. CDR1 is WSHSY, CDR2 SAAADI, per germline. CDR3 sequence (DNA): TGCGCCAGCAGTGAAGTCAGTGGGAGATATAGCAATCAGCCCCAGCATTTT. Its translation: CASSEVSGRYSNQPQHF.

The rearrangement joins TRBV11-2 to TRBJ1-4; 7 bases fit TRBD1. Germline CDR1 reads SGHAT; CDR2 reads FQNNGV. The CDR3 is 15 amino acids. V lost 4 bases, J lost 5 bases, and 7 bases stayed unmatched. CDR3 nucleotide sequence: TGTGCCAGCAGCTACAACAGGGGAAAAAATGAAAAACTGTTTTTT. The encoded protein is CASSYNRGKNEKLFF.

The chain carries TRBV6-6 and TRBJ2-1, with 7 nucleotides matching TRBD1. The CDR3 contains 14 residues. Germline V CDR1 and CDR2: MNHNY, SVGAGI (reference sequence). Trimming cost V 10 bases and J 3 bases; bases outside gene matches: 9. DNA of the CDR3: TGTGCCATTTCCCTCAGGGGGTTCTACAATGAGCAGTTCTTC. Protein sequence: CAISLRGFYNEQFF.

J is TRBJ2-1 and V is TRBV6-6; a possible D gene is TRBD2 (6 bases). V lost 2 bases and J lost 2, with 10 bases in between. CDR1 and CDR2 (germline): MNHNY, SVGAGI (reference sequence). There are 15 residues in the CDR3. CDR3 coding DNA: TGTGCCAGCAGTTACGAGGCTAGCGCCTACAATGAGCAGTTCTTC. It is translated as CASSYEASAYNEQFF.

The count of this clone is one. This CDR3 reads CASSPVGAGTTGELFF. In nucleotides, the CDR3 is TGTGCCAGCTCACCTGTCGGAGCGGGAACTACCGGGGAGCTGTTTTTT. The chain couples TRBV18 to TRBJ2-2; 7 bases are shared with TRBD2. The V segment lost 3 bases and the J segment 5 bases; nucleotides outside the gene matches: 9. The length of the CDR3 is 16 residues. CDR1 and CDR2 from the germline V gene are KGHSH and LQKENI.

This chain connects TRBV7-9 to TRBJ1-4; the D gene is possibly TRBD1 (6 bases). CDR1 and CDR2 (germline): SEHNR, FQNEAQ (reference sequence). The CDR3 runs to 15 residues. Trimming removed 2 bases from V and 10 bases from J, with 17 bases in between. In nucleotides, the CDR3 is TGTGCCAGCAGCTTATCGGGGGCTGCCGGCCGAAAACTGTTTTTT. As protein: CASSLSGAAGRKLFF. Full variable domain (rest looked up from reference TRBV7-9 and TRBJ1-4): DTGVSQNPRHKITKRGQNVTFRCDPISEHNRLYWYRQTLGQGPEFLTYFQNEAQLEKSRLLSDRFSAERPKGSFSTLEIQRTEQGDSAMYLCASSLSGAAGRKLFFGSGTQLSVL.

V is TRBV2 and J is TRBJ1-2, with D perhaps matching TRBD1 (6 bases). The V gene's germline CDR1 is SNHLY and CDR2 FYNNEI. CDR3 size: 13 residues. V was clipped by 11 bases and J by 2 bases, with 15 bases between them. DNA for the CDR3: TGTGCCTCTCTGGGGGGCTCCAACTATGGCTACACCTTC. Translation: CASLGGSNYGYTF.

The chain is built from TRBV19 and TRBJ2-1, with 9 bases that match TRBD1. Trimming took 5 bases from V and 5 from J; bases not matched to a gene: 10. The CDR3 is made up of 16 amino acids. Germline assignment: CDR1 LNHDA and CDR2 SQIVND (reference sequence). Here the CDR3 DNA reads TGTGCCAGTAGTCCGCGGGACAGGGCGAACCACAATGAGCAGTTCTTC. It encodes CASSPRDRANHNEQFF.

The chain carries TRBV6-5 and TRBJ2-1; 9 bases match TRBD2. Germline assignment: CDR1 MNHEY and CDR2 SVGAGI. J gave up 6 bases and V 6 bases, and 9 bases lay outside the gene matches. This CDR3 comprises 15 residues. This CDR3 reads CASRNPGLAFNEQFF. As DNA, the CDR3 is TGTGCCAGCAGAAATCCGGGACTAGCTTTCAATGAGCAGTTCTTC.

This clone was observed once. V usage is TRBV11-2 and J usage is TRBJ2-5; D ambiguous. This CDR3 region has 15 residues. Germline V CDR1 and CDR2: SGHAT, FQNNGV. Trimming took 1 base from V and 5 from J, leaving 14 bases between them. This CDR3 reads CASSLGTERIETQYF. CDR3 in DNA: TGTGCCAGCAGCTTAGGGACGGAGCGCATCGAGACCCAGTACTTC.

The chain recombines TRBV5-4 with TRBJ2-7, with 8 bases aligning to TRBD2. Germline-derived CDR1 and CDR2 are SGHNT and YYREEE (reference sequence). V lost 3 bases, J lost 2 bases, and 7 bases stayed unmatched. The CDR3 runs to 15 residues. CDR3 residues: CASSSLAGVTYEQYF. CDR3 sequence (DNA): TGTGCCAGCAGCTCCCTAGCGGGCGTAACCTACGAGCAGTACTTC.

V gene TRBV7-9 combines with J gene TRBJ2-7, with D possibly being TRBD2 (5 bases). Looked up from germline, CDR1 is SEHNR and CDR2 is FQNEAQ (reference sequence). V was shortened by 3 bases and J by 3 bases, with 6 bases between the two germline ends. This CDR3 has 12 amino acids. The CDR3 protein is CASSFGNYEQYF. The CDR3 nucleotides read TGTGCCAGCAGCTTCGGGAACTACGAGCAGTACTTC.

This clone occurred a few times. Within the sample, other DNA sequences also encode this same CDR3. This rearrangement joins TRBV6-1 to TRBJ2-7; D remains ambiguous. The CDR3 sequence is 13 residues long. Germline V lookup: CDR1 MNHNS, CDR2 SASEGT. V lost 1 base and J 0 bases, leaving 4 bases between the germline ends. CDR3 in amino acids: CASSEGASYEQYF. The CDR3 nucleotides read TGTGCCAGCAGTGAAGGGGCCTCCTACGAGCAGTACTTC.